This T cell receptor (beta chain) was captured by sequencing in a study of memory CD4+ T cells and cytomegalovirus serostatus. For the study at large: Of the healthy Belgian adults, 9 were CMV seropositive and 20 to 25 seronegative.

The assay was immunoSEQ multiplex PCR, and TCRdb's table has in-frame clones only and misses some. The sample holds about 56,000 clones, 82% seen once. Single viable CD3+CD4+CD8-CD45RO+ cells were sorted as the memory CD4+ T cells. In the case of this clone: The antigen remains unidentified.

The V end was cut by 0 bases, the J end by 5 bases, with 9 bases between. Germline V gene data show CDR1 as SGHRS and CDR2 as YFSETQ. CDR3 length: 14 residues. General study results and limits: The CMV-associated TCR signature appears largely within the CD4+ memory repertoire. CD4+ memory repertoires contained about 40% of the 164 reported CMV TCRbeta sequences.

The chain uses TRBV5-1 and TRBJ2-1, with D perhaps assigned TRBD1 or TRBD2 (5 bases each). The TCR comes from an adult in good health and CMV-seronegative. The specimen sequenced was memory CD4+ T cells from blood. CDR3 amino acids: CASSLGGNNNEQFF. DNA of the CDR3: TGCGCCAGCAGCTTGGGGGGGAACAACAATGAGCAGTTCTTC. Together with reference TRBV5-1 and TRBJ2-1, the CDR3 gives the full variable domain: KAGVTQTPRYLIKTRGQQVTLSCSPISGHRSVSWYQQTPGQGLQFLFEYFSETQRNKGNFPGRFSGRQFSNSRSEMNVSTLELGDSALYLCASSLGGNNNEQFFGPGTRLTVL.